The TCR beta chain described here comes from a study of blood T cell repertoires in COVID-19. Original handling: Amplification of reference gene primers provided the estimated nucleated cell counts. Repertoires were generated with immunoSEQ multiplex PCR, while TCRdb's copy carries only in-frame clones and drops some. V, J and clone size are taken as reported in that table, and D and trimming were inferred from the DNA itself. The sample lists over 250,000 clones; around nine tenths were seen once. Germline loops: CDR1 LNHDA, CDR2 SQIVND (reference sequence). The CDR3 consists of 13 residues. The ends were cut back, 1 base at V and 5 bases at J, with 6 bases in the middle. Everyone who took part was roughly 18 to 100 years old, and they came from 24 US areas. Allocation to cohorts depended on clinical history reported by the participants.

This chain uses TRBV19 with TRBJ2-1; D is unresolved. The receptor was derived from a woman aged 60-70 years in a cohort exposed to, infected with or recovered from COVID-19 (not recorded which). Sequences were obtained from PBMCs or T cells enriched from blood (not recorded which). CDR3 sequence reads: CASSIGINNEQFF. As DNA, the CDR3 is TGTGCCAGTAGTATAGGTATAAACAATGAGCAGTTCTTC.